The rows below give T cell receptor beta chains drawn from one sample of a study of cytomegalovirus exposure and HLA in healthy donors. The repertoire was sequenced with immunoSEQ multiplex PCR; TCRdb's copy has only in-frame clones and lacks some. The sample holds around 200,000 clones, 75% to 80% seen once. The source material was PBMCs. The receptors were sampled from a man aged 18 to 35 in good health and CMV-seronegative. Each CDR3 is given with its conserved first and last residue. Expanded clones are given a class, and other clones once, few, many or no size at all.

abundance: NA
v_gene: TRBV7-7
j_gene: TRBJ2-2
CDR3aa: CASSLATGGDTGELFF

abundance: NA
v_gene: TRBV11-3
j_gene: TRBJ2-5
CDR3aa: CASSPPRGRMEETQYF

abundance: NA
v_gene: TRBV9
j_gene: TRBJ2-7
CDR3aa: CASSPRTSGDLYEQYF

abundance: NA
v_gene: TRBV27
j_gene: TRBJ2-1
CDR3aa: CASSLTSGSSYNEQFF

abundance: NA
v_gene: TRBV19
j_gene: TRBJ1-5
CDR3aa: CASSRTDQPQHF

abundance: NA
v_gene: TRBV10-3
j_gene: TRBJ2-5
CDR3aa: CAISDLGTGGETQYF

abundance: NA
v_gene: TRBV27
j_gene: TRBJ1-2
CDR3aa: CASSLSIIPGSDYGYTF

abundance: NA
v_gene: TRBV6-1
j_gene: TRBJ1-2
CDR3aa: CASGEAGGRGYTF

abundance: NA
v_gene: TRBV7-6
j_gene: TRBJ2-7
CDR3aa: CASSTPDREYEQYF

abundance: NA
v_gene: TRBV7-8
j_gene: TRBJ2-3
CDR3aa: CASSSRRLAGDTQYF

abundance: few
v_gene: TRBV2
j_gene: TRBJ2-1
CDR3aa: CASSESGGGQFF

abundance: once
v_gene: TRBV6-1
j_gene: TRBJ2-1
CDR3aa: CASSESVTSGVSYNEQFF

abundance: NA
v_gene: TRBV19
j_gene: TRBJ2-5
CDR3aa: CATQQQGAVGTQYF

abundance: few
v_gene: TRBV6-1
j_gene: TRBJ2-5
CDR3aa: CASGHTSGGQETQYF

abundance: few
v_gene: TRBV2
j_gene: TRBJ2-5
CDR3aa: CASSEWASGTGETQYF

abundance: NA
v_gene: TRBV12-2
j_gene: TRBJ2-5
CDR3aa: CASRLVQRGTKETQYF

abundance: NA
v_gene: TRBV27
j_gene: TRBJ2-2
CDR3aa: CASSLSRTAARELFF

abundance: few
v_gene: TRBV30
j_gene: TRBJ1-4
CDR3aa: CAWSLGQGATNEKLFF

abundance: NA
v_gene: TRBV10-3
j_gene: TRBJ2-1
CDR3aa: CAISESDNNNEQFF

abundance: NA
v_gene: TRBV30
j_gene: TRBJ2-5
CDR3aa: CAWSVPSGLNQETQYF

abundance: NA
v_gene: TRBV7-2
j_gene: TRBJ2-6
CDR3aa: CASGRGSGANVLTF

abundance: NA
v_gene: TRBV5-8
j_gene: TRBJ2-5
CDR3aa: CASSRSTSRGETQYF

abundance: NA
v_gene: TRBV2
j_gene: TRBJ2-6
CDR3aa: CASSDRVFSGANVLTF

abundance: NA
v_gene: TRBV19
j_gene: TRBJ1-5
CDR3aa: CASTDRPLYQPQHF

abundance: NA
v_gene: TRBV27
j_gene: TRBJ1-1
CDR3aa: CASSPPGNTEAFF

abundance: NA
v_gene: TRBV4-2
j_gene: TRBJ2-5
CDR3aa: CASSQGLAGSQKETQYF

abundance: NA
v_gene: TRBV7-6
j_gene: TRBJ2-7
CDR3aa: CASSLAPGDPIYEQYF

abundance: NA
v_gene: TRBV11-3
j_gene: TRBJ2-5
CDR3aa: CASSFGQGATQYF

abundance: few
v_gene: TRBV6-1
j_gene: TRBJ1-1
CDR3aa: CASSLQPEDTEAFF

abundance: NA
v_gene: TRBV5-4
j_gene: TRBJ1-4
CDR3aa: CASSFGQGAFDEKLFF

abundance: NA
v_gene: TRBV14
j_gene: TRBJ2-1
CDR3aa: CASSRASGANEQFF

abundance: few
v_gene: TRBV30
j_gene: TRBJ2-6
CDR3aa: CAWRTPLEGANVLTF

abundance: NA
v_gene: TRBV29-1
j_gene: TRBJ2-7
CDR3aa: CSVQDRANEQYF

abundance: NA
v_gene: TRBV14
j_gene: TRBJ1-1
CDR3aa: CASSKALNTEAFF

abundance: NA
v_gene: TRBV6-1
j_gene: TRBJ1-4
CDR3aa: CASSELWQIDEKLFF

abundance: NA
v_gene: TRBV7-6
j_gene: TRBJ1-6
CDR3aa: CASSLGQGPANSPLHF

abundance: NA
v_gene: TRBV5-6
j_gene: TRBJ2-7
CDR3aa: CASSKLSLIQGGLSYEQYF